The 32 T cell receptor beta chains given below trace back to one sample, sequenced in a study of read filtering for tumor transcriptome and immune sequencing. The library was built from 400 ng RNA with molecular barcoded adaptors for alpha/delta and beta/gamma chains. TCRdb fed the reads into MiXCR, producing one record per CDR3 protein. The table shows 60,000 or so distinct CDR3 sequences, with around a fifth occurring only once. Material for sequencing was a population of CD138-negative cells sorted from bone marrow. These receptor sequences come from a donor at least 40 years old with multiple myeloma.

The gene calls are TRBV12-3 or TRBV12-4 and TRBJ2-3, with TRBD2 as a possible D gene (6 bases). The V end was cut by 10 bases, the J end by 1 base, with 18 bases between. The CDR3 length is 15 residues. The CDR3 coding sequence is TGTGCCACCAGCCTCTCTCGGAGGGGCACAGATACGCAGTATTTT. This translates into CATSLSRRGTDTQYF.

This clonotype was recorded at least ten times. The CDR3 nucleotides read TGTGCCAGCAGTGACTACAAATTCACCGGGGAGCTGTTTTTT. Translated, it gives CASSDYKFTGELFF. This sequence joins TRBV6-1 and TRBJ2-2; D is ambiguous. CDR1 MNHNS and CDR2 SASEGT come from the germline V gene. With 3 bases removed from V and 4 bases from J, the gap between germline ends came to 9 bases. The CDR3 is 14 amino acids.

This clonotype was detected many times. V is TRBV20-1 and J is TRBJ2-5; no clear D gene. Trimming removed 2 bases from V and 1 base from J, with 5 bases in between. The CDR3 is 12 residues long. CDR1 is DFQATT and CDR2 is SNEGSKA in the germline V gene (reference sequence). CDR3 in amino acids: CSARPSQETQYF. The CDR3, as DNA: TGCAGTGCTAGACCGAGCCAAGAGACCCAGTACTTC.

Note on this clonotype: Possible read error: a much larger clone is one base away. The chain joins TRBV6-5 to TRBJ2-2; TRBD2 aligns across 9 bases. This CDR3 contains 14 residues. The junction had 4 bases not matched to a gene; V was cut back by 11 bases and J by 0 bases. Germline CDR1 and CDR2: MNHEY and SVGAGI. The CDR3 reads CAGGGGANTGELFF. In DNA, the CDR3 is TGTGCCGGCGGCGGGGGGGCGAACACCGGGGAGCTGTTTTTT.

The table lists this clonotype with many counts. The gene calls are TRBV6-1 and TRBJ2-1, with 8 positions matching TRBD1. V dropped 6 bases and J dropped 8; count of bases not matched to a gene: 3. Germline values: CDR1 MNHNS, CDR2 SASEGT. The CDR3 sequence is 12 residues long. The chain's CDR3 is CASSLDRDEQFF. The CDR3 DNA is TGTGCCAGCAGCTTGGACAGGGATGAGCAGTTCTTC.

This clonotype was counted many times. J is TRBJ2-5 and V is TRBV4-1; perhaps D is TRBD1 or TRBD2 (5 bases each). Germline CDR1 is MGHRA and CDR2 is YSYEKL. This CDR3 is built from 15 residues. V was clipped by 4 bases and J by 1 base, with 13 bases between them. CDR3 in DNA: TGCGCCAGCAGCCCTTGGGACGGACCCCAAGAGACCCAGTACTTC. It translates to CASSPWDGPQETQYF.

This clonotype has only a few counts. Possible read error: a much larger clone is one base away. In nucleotides, the CDR3 is TGTGTCAGCAGCCAGCGGGGGACGAGCTCCTACGAGCAGTACTTC. This encodes CVSSQRGTSSYEQYF. The rearrangement uses TRBV13 and TRBJ2-7, with 8 bases aligning to TRBD2. This CDR3 has 15 amino acids. Germline-derived CDR1 and CDR2 are PRHDT and FYEKMQ (reference sequence).

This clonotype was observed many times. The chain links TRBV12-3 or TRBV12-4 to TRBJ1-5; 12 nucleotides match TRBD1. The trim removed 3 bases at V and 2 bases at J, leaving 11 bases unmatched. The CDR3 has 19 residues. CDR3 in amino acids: CASSLLRGQGAGGNQPQHF. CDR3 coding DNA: TGTGCCAGCAGTTTGCTCCGGGGACAGGGGGCTGGTGGCAATCAGCCCCAGCATTTT.

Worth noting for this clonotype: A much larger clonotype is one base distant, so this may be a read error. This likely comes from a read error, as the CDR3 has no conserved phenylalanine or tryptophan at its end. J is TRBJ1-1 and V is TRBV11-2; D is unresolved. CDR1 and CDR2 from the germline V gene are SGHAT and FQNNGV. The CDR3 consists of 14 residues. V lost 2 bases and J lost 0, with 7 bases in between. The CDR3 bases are TGTGCCAGCAGCTTATCCGGGGTGAACACTGAAGCTTTCCTT. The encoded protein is CASSLSGVNTEAFL.

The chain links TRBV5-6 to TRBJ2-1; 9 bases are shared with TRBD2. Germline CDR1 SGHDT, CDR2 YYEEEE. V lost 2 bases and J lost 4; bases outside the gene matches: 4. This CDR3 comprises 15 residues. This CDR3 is CASSLGSGGYNEQFF. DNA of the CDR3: TGTGCCAGCAGCTTAGGTAGCGGGGGATACAATGAGCAGTTCTTC.

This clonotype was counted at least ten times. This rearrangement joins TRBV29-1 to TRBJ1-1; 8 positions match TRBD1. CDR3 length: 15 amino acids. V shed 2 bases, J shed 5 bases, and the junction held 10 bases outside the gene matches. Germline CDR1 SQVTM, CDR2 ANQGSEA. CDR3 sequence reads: CSVENPGTGRTEAFF. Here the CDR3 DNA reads TGCAGCGTTGAAAACCCCGGGACAGGAAGAACTGAAGCTTTCTTT.

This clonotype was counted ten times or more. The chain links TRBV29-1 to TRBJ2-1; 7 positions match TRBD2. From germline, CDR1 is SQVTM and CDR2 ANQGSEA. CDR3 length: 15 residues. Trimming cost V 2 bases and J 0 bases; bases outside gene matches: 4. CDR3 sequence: CSVERSGNSYNEQFF. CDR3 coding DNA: TGCAGCGTTGAAAGGAGCGGGAACTCCTACAATGAGCAGTTCTTC.

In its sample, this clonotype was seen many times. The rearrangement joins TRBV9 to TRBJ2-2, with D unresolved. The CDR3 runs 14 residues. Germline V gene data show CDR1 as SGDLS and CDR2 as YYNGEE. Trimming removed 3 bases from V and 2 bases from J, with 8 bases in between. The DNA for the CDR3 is TGTGCCAGCAGCGCTGTCCTAAACACCGGGGAGCTGTTTTTT. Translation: CASSAVLNTGELFF.

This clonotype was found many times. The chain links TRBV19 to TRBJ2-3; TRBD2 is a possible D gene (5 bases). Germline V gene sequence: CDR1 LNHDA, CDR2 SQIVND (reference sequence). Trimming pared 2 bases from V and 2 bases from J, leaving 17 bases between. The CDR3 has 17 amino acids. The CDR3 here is CASSIKGPRTPTDTQYF. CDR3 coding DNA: TGTGCCAGTAGTATAAAAGGACCGCGGACTCCCACAGATACGCAGTATTTT.

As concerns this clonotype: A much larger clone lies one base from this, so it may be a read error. Written as DNA, the CDR3 is TGCGGTGCTTATAGCGGGGGTGTCCCCGATACGCAGTATTTT. Translating gives CGAYSGGVPDTQYF. The V gene is TRBV20-1, the J gene TRBJ2-3; 9 nucleotides line up with TRBD2. Germline V CDR1 and CDR2: DFQATT, SNEGSKA (reference sequence). This CDR3 contains 14 residues.

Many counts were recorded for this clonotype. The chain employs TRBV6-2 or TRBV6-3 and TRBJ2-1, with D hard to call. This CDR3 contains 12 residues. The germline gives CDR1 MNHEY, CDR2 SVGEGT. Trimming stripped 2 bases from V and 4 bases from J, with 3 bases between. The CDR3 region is CASSYQYNEQFF. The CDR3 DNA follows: TGTGCCAGCAGTTACCAATACAATGAGCAGTTCTTC.

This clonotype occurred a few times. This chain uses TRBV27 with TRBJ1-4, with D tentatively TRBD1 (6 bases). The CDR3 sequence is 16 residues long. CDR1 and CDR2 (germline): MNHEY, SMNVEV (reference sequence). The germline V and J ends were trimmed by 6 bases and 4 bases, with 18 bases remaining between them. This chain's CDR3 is CASRSTTRGHNEKLFF. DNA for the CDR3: TGTGCCAGCAGATCCACTACCAGGGGCCATAATGAAAAACTGTTTTTT. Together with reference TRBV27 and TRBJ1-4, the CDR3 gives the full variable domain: EAQVTQNPRYLITVTGKKLTVTCSQNMNHEYMSWYRQDPGLGLRQIYYSMNVEVTDKGDVPEGYKVSRKEKRNFPLILESPSPNQTSLYFCASRSTTRGHNEKLFFGSGTQLSVL.

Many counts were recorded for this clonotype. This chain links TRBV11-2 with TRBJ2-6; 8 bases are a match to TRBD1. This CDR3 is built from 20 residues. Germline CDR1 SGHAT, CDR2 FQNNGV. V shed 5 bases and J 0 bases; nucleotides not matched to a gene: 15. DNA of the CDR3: TGTGCCAGCAGCCATCACCCCGCGGGACAGGCTTTCTCTGGGGCCAACGTCCTGACTTTC. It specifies CASSHHPAGQAFSGANVLTF.

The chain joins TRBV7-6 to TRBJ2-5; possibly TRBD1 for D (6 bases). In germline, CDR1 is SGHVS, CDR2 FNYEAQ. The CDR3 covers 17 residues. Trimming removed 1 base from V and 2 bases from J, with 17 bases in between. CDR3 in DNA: TGTGCCAGCAGCTTAGGACAGGTAGGGGTCTGGCAAGAGACCCAGTACTTC. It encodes CASSLGQVGVWQETQYF.

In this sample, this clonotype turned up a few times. CDR3 loop: CASSMGRITQETQYF. DNA for the CDR3: TGTGCCAGTAGTATGGGAAGAATCACCCAAGAGACCCAGTACTTC. The chain is built from TRBV19 and TRBJ2-5; D call uncertain. Per the germline V gene, CDR1 is LNHDA and CDR2 is SQIVND (reference sequence). This CDR3 is built from 15 residues. Trimming shortened V by 3 bases and J by 1 base, and 12 bases separated the two germline ends.

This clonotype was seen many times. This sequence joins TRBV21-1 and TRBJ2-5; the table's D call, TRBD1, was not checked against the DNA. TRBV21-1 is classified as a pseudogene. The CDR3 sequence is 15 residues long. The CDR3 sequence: CASSKGDSCQETQYF. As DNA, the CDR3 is TGTGCCAGCAGCAAAGGGGACAGTTGCCAAGAGACCCAGTACTTC.

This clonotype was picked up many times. The DNA for the CDR3 is TGCGCCAGCAGCGCCGACGTGGCTAGCGGGATGATGATTTGGTTCTTC. It specifies CASSADVASGMMIWFF. The J gene is TRBJ2-1, the V gene TRBV5-1, with 9 bases lining up with TRBD2. The germline CDR1 and CDR2 sequences are SGHRS and YFSETQ. The CDR3 is 16 residues long. J lost 15 bases, V lost 4 bases, and 20 bases had no gene match.

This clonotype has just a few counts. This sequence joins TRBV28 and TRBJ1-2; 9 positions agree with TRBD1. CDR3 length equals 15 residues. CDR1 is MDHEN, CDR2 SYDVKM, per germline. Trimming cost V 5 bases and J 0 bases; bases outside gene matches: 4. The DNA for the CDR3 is TGTGCCAGCAGTCCTTGGACAGGGGCTAACTATGGCTACACCTTC. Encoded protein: CASSPWTGANYGYTF.

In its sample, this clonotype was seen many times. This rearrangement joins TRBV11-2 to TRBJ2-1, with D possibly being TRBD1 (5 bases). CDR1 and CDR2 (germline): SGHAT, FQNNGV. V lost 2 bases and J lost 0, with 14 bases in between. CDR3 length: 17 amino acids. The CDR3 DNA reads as TGTGCCAGCAGCTTAATGGGGCTGTGGAGCTCCTACAATGAGCAGTTCTTC. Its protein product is CASSLMGLWSSYNEQFF.

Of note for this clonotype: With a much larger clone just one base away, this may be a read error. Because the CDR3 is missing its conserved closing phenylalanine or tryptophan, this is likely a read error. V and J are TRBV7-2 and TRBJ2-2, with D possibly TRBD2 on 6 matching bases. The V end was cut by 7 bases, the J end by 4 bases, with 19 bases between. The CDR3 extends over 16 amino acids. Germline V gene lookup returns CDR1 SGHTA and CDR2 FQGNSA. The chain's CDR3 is CASTPRAGRGTGELFS. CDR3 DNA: TGTGCCAGCACCCCTCGCGCCGGGAGAGGCACCGGGGAGCTGTTTTCT.

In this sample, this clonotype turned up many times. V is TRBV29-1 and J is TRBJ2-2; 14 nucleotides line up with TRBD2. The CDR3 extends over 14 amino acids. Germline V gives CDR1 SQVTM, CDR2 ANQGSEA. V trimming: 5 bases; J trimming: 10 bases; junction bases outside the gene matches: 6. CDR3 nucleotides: TGCAGCGTTCGGAAGGGACTAGCGGGGGAGGAGCTGTTTTTT. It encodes CSVRKGLAGEELFF.

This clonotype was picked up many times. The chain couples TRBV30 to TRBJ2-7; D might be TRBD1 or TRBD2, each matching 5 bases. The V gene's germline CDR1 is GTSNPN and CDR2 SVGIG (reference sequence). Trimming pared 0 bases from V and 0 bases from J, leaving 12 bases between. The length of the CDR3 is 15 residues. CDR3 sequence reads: CAWSVMFGGSYEQYF. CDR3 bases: TGTGCCTGGAGTGTAATGTTTGGGGGCTCCTACGAGCAGTACTTC.

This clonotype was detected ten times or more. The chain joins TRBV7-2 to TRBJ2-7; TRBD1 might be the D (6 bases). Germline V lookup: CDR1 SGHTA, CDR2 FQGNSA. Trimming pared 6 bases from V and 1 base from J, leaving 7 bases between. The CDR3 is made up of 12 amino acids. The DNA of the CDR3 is TGTGCCAGCAGTGGACAGTCCTACGAGCAGTACTTC. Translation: CASSGQSYEQYF.

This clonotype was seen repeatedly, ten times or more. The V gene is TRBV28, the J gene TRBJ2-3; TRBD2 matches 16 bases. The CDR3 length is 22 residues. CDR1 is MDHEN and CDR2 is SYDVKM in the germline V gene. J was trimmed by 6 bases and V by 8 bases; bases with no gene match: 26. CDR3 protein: CASDALIPGTSGRAHQSDTQYF. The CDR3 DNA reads TGTGCCAGCGATGCCCTGATTCCCGGGACTAGCGGGAGGGCCCATCAGTCGGATACGCAGTATTTT.

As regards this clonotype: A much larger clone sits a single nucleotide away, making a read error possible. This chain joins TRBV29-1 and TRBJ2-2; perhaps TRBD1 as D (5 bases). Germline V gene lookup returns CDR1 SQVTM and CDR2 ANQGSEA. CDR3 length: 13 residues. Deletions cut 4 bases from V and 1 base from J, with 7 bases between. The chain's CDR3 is CSVGQGNTGELFF. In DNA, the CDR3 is TGCAGCGTTGGTCAGGGGAACACCGGGGAGCTGTTTTTT.

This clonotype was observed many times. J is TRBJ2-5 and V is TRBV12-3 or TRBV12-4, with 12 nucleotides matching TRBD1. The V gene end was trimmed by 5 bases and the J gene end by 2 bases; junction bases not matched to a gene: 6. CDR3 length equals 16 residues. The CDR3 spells CASSAGTGGLQETQYF. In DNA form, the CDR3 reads TGTGCCAGCAGTGCCGGGACAGGGGGCCTTCAAGAGACCCAGTACTTC.

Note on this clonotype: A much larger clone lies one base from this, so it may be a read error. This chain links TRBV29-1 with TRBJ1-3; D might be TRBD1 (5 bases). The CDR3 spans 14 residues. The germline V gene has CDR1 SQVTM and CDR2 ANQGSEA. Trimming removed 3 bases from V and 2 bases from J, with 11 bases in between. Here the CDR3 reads CSVDPGDPGNTIYF. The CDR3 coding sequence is TGCAGCGTTGATCCCGGGGACCCTGGAAACACCATATATTTT.